These 9 T cell receptor beta chains were sequenced from one sample in a study of blood T cell repertoires in COVID-19. Here immunoSEQ multiplex PCR was the method, and the copy in TCRdb shows in-frame clones only, minus some. The sample lists approximately 280,000 clones, around nine tenths occurring once. Input material: peripheral blood. All receptors derive from a woman aged 55-69 years with acute or convalescent COVID-19.

The rearrangement uses TRBV11-2 and TRBJ2-7; perhaps TRBD1 as D (6 bases). Germline CDR1 reads SGHAT; CDR2 reads FQNNGV. V lost 2 bases and J 4 bases, leaving 15 bases between the germline ends. This CDR3 has 15 residues. This chain's CDR3 is CASSLMGQLGYEQYF. CDR3 nucleotide sequence: TGTGCCAGCAGCTTAATGGGACAACTAGGGTACGAGCAGTACTTC.

The chain recombines TRBV11-1 with TRBJ1-2; D uncertain. The CDR3 is made up of 14 amino acids. Trimming removed 1 base at V and 2 bases at J, with 8 bases between. Germline CDR1 SGHAT, CDR2 FQDESV (reference sequence). The CDR3 DNA is TGTGCCAGCAGCTTAGGCCAGAAAAACTATGGCTACACCTTC. Protein product: CASSLGQKNYGYTF.

V gene TRBV24-1 combines with J gene TRBJ1-1; 8 positions agree with TRBD1. The CDR3 loop spans 13 amino acids. Per germline, CDR1 KGHDR and CDR2 SFDVKD. The J segment lost 4 bases and the V segment lost 5 bases, leaving 2 bases of the junction unmatched. The CDR3 region has the DNA TGTGCCACCAGTGGAACAGGGGGCACTGAAGCTTTCTTT. Residues: CATSGTGGTEAFF.

J is TRBJ2-2 and V is TRBV4-3; 8 bases match TRBD1. Germline-derived CDR1 and CDR2 are LGHNA and YSLEER. V lost 0 bases and J lost 5; bases outside the gene matches: 8. The CDR3 is 17 residues long. The CDR3 DNA reads as TGCGCCAGCAGCCAAGATGGGGACAGGCCGGGGACCGGGGAGCTGTTTTTT. It encodes CASSQDGDRPGTGELFF.

Only one count was recorded for this clone. The V call is TRBV4-2, the J call TRBJ2-1, with TRBD2 identical over 14 bases. V lost 5 bases to trimming and J lost 7 bases; unmatched junction nucleotides: 1. The germline V gene encodes CDR1 LGHNA and CDR2 YNFKEQ. There are 14 residues in the CDR3. CDR3 coding DNA: TGTGCCAGCAGCGGGACTAGCGGGAGAAATGAGCAGTTCTTC. It translates to CASSGTSGRNEQFF.

V gene TRBV7-8 combines with J gene TRBJ1-1; D unclear. CDR3 size: 13 residues. The germline gives CDR1 SGHVS, CDR2 FQNEAQ. Deletions cut 1 base from V and 0 bases from J, with 3 bases between. CDR3 region: CASSLGMNTEAFF. CDR3 coding DNA: TGTGCCAGCAGCTTAGGTATGAACACTGAAGCTTTCTTT.

The rearrangement uses TRBV6-6 and TRBJ2-5; D is possibly TRBD2 (5 bases). There are 11 residues in the CDR3. The V end was cut by 8 bases, the J end by 4 bases, with 8 bases between. Germline CDR1 and CDR2: MNHNY and SVGAGI (reference sequence). The CDR3 DNA reads as TGTGCCAGCTTGGGGAGAGAGACCCAGTACTTC. Its translation: CASLGRETQYF.

V and J are TRBV28 and TRBJ1-1; 8 nucleotides agree with TRBD1. The V segment lost 3 bases and the J segment 5 bases; nucleotides outside the gene matches: 5. The CDR3 sequence is 14 residues long. Germline values: CDR1 MDHEN, CDR2 SYDVKM. The CDR3 DNA follows: TGTGCCAGCAGTTTGCAGGGGGCGCCTACTGAAGCTTTCTTT. Translated, it gives CASSLQGAPTEAFF.

V usage is TRBV5-6 and J usage is TRBJ1-4, with a tentative D call TRBD1 (5 bases). The V end lost 0 bases, the J end lost 7 bases, and 13 bases lay between the germline ends. Germline assignment: CDR1 SGHDT and CDR2 YYEEEE. The CDR3 spans 15 residues. The DNA for the CDR3 is TGTGCCAGCAGCTTGGCCGCAGGGACTCGTGAAAAACTGTTTTTT. It is translated as CASSLAAGTREKLFF.